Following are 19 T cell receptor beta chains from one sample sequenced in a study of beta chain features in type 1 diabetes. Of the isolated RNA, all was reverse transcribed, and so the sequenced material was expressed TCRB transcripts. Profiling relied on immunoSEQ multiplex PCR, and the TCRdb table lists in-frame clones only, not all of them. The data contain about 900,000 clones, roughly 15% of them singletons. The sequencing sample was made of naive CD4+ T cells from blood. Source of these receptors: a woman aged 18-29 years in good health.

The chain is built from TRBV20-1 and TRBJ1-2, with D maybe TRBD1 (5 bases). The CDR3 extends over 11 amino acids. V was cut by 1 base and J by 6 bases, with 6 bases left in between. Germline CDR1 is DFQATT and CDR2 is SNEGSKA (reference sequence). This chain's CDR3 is CSARGQNGYTF. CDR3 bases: TGCAGTGCTAGAGGACAGAATGGCTACACCTTC.

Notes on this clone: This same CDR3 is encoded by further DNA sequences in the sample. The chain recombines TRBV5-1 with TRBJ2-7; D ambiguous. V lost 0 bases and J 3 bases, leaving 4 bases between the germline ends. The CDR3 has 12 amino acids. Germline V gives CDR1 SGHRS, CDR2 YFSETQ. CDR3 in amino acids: CASSLDFYEQYF. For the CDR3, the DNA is TGCGCCAGCAGCTTGGATTTCTACGAGCAGTACTTC.

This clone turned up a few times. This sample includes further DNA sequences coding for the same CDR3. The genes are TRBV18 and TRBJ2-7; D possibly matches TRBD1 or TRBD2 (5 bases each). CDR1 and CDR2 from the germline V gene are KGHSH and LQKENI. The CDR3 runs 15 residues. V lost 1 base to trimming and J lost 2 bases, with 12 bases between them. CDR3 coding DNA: TGTGCCAGCTCACCACGCACCGGGACCACCTACGAGCAGTACTTC. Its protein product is CASSPRTGTTYEQYF. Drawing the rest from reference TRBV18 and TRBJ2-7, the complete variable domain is NAGVMQNPRHLVRRRGQEARLRCSPMKGHSHVYWYRQLPEEGLKFMVYLQKENIIDESGMPKERFSAEFPKEGPSILRIQQVVRGDSAAYFCASSPRTGTTYEQYFGPGTRLTVT.

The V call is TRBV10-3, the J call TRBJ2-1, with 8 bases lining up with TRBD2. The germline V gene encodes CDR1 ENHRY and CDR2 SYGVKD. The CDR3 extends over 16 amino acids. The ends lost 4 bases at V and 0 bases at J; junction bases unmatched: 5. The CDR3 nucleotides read TGTGCCATCAGTGCGGACGGGAGGGCCTCCTACAATGAGCAGTTCTTC. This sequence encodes CAISADGRASYNEQFF.

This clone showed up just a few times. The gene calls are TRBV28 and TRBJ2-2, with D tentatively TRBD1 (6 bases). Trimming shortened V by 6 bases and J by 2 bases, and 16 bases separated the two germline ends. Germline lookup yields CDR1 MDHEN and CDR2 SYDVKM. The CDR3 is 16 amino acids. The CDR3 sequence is CASRFPTGINTGELFF. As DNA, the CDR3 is TGTGCCAGCAGGTTCCCGACAGGCATAAACACCGGGGAGCTGTTTTTT.

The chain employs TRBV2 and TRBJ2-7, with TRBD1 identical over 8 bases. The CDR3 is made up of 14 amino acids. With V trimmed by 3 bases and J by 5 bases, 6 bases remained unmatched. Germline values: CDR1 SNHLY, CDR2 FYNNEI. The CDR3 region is CASSDETGANEQYF. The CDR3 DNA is TGTGCCAGCAGTGATGAGACAGGGGCTAACGAGCAGTACTTC. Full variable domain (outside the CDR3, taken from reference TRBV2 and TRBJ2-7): EPEVTQTPSHQVTQMGQEVILRCVPISNHLYFYWYRQILGQKVEFLVSFYNNEISEKSEIFDDQFSVERPDGSNFTLKIRSTKLEDSAMYFCASSDETGANEQYFGPGTRLTVT.

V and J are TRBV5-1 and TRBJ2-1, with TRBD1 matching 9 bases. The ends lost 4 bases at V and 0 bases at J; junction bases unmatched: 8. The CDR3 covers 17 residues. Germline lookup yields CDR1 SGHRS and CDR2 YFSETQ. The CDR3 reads CASSVYRGRGSYNEQFF. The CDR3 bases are TGCGCCAGCAGCGTTTACAGGGGGCGAGGCTCCTACAATGAGCAGTTCTTC.

The CDR3 DNA sequence: TGTGCCAGCAGTGGCCTCGGGAGCGGATCCTACAATGAGCAGTTCTTC. Its translation is CASSGLGSGSYNEQFF. This rearrangement joins TRBV25-1 to TRBJ2-1, with D maybe TRBD2 (6 bases). Germline V gives CDR1 MGHDK, CDR2 SYGVNS. This CDR3 contains 16 residues. V lost 4 bases and J 1 base, leaving 14 bases between the germline ends.

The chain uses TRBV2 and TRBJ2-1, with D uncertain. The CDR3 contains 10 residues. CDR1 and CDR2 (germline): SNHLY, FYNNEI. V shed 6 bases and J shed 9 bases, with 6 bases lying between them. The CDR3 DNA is TGTGCCAGCAGCATGAGTGAGCAGTTCTTC. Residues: CASSMSEQFF.

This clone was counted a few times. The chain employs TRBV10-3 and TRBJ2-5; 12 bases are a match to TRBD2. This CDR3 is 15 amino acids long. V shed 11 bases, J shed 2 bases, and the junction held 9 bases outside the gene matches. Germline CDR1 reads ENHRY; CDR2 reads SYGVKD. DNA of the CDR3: TGTGCCGCCTCCAGGACTAGCGGGGAACAAGAGACCCAGTACTTC. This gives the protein CAASRTSGEQETQYF.

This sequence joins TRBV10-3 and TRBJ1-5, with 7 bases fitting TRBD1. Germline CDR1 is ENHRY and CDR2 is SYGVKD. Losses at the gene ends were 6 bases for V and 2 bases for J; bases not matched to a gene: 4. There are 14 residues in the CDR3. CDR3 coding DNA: TGTGCCATCAGCCGACAGGGAGGCAATCAGCCCCAGCATTTT. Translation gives CAISRQGGNQPQHF.

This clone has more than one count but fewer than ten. The CDR3 DNA reads as TGTGCCAGCAGTTTGACCGATCGGGGCTACACCTTC. Protein product: CASSLTDRGYTF. This sequence joins TRBV28 and TRBJ1-2; D not certain. From germline, CDR1 is MDHEN and CDR2 SYDVKM. This CDR3 is built from 12 residues. V was shortened by 3 bases and J by 8 bases, with 10 bases between the two germline ends.

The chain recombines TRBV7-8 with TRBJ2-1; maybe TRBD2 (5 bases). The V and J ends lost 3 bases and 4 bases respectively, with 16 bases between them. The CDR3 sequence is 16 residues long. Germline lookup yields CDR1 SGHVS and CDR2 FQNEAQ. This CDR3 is CASSFPRVAQYNEQFF. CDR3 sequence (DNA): TGTGCCAGCAGCTTCCCTCGAGTAGCGCAATACAATGAGCAGTTCTTC.

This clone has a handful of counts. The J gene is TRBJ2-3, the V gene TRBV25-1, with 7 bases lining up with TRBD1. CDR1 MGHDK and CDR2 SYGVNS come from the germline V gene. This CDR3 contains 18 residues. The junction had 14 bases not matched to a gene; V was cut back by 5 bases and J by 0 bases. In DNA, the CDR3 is TGTGCCAGCAGTCAGCTGAGGGACAGCCTAGGAAGCACAGATACGCAGTATTTT. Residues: CASSQLRDSLGSTDTQYF.

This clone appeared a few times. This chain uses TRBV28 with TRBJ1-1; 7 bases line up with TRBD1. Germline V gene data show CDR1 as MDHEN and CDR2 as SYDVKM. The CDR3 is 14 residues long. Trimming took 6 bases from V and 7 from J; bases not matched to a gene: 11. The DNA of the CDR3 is TGTGCCAGCAGGCCGGGACAGCGGGTATTTGAAGCTTTCTTT. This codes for CASRPGQRVFEAFF.

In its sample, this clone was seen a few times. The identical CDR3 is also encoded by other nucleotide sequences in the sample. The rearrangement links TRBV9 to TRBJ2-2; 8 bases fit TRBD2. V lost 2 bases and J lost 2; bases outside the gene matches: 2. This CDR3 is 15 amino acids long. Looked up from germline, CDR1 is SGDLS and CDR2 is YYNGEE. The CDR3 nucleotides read TGTGCCAGCAGCGTGGCGGGAGGCAACACCGGGGAGCTGTTTTTT. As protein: CASSVAGGNTGELFF.

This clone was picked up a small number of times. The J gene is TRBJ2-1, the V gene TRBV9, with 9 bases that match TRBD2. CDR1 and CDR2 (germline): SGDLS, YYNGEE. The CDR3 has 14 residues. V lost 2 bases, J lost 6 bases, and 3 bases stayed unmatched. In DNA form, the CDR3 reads TGTGCCAGCAGCGTCGGCGGGAGGGTCAATGAGCAGTTCTTC. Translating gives CASSVGGRVNEQFF. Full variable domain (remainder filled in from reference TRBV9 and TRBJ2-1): DSGVTQTPKHLITATGQRVTLRCSPRSGDLSVYWYQQSLDQGLQFLIQYYNGEERAKGNILERFSAQQFPDLHSELNLSSLELGDSALYFCASSVGGRVNEQFFGPGTRLTVL.

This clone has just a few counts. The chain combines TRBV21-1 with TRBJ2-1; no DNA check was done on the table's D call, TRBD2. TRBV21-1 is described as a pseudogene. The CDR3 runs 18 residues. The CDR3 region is CASSKRQRRAGEPNEQFF. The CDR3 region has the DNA TGTGCCAGCAGCAAACGCCAAAGAAGAGCGGGAGAACCGAATGAGCAGTTCTTC.

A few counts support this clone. CDR3 amino acids: CASSQGGRGASEKLFF. The CDR3 DNA sequence: TGCGCCAGCAGCCAAGGGGGCAGGGGCGCTTCCGAAAAACTGTTTTTT. The chain is built from TRBV4-3 and TRBJ1-4, with D maybe TRBD1 (6 bases). Trimming pared 1 base from V and 8 bases from J, leaving 17 bases between. The CDR3 covers 16 residues. CDR1 and CDR2 (germline): LGHNA, YSLEER.